What follows is one T cell receptor beta chain and its context. Its antigen is not identified. Germline is not matched at one junction end, which may reflect a read error. Co-extraction of both nucleic acids (RNA and DNA) used about 20-33 mg of unsorted bulk tissue. The CDR3 has 13 residues. Germline V gene sequence: CDR1 MNHEY, CDR2 SVGAGI. This sample is drawn from a study of tumor-infiltrating lymphocytes in primary liver carcinoma. About the research overall: With diameters of about 4 to 10 cm, tumors were stage T1-T3 N0M0.

The input was around 500 ng total RNA; TCR beta cDNA was made from it with a constant-region primer. What produced the TCR beta libraries was three nested multiplex PCR rounds using slightly modified ARM-PCR. Primers for the first two PCR rounds were TRBV1-TRBV30 forward primers and a C-beta reverse primer (about 9 cycles per round). TCRdb ran MiXCR on the multiplex PCR reads and lists one entry per CDR3 protein. Of 22,000 or so distinct CDR3 sequences in the sample, 80% were seen once. Study outcomes and limitations: Overlap in tumor-adjacent and tumor-blood pairs fell below that of tumor region pairs.

Sequencing was carried out using liver tumor tissue from sampling region 2. The subset: tumor region T2, inferior pole. The gene calls are TRBV6-5 and TRBJ2-5, with D perhaps TRBD1 (5 bases). The TCR was taken from a woman aged 30 to 39 with primary liver carcinoma and hepatitis B virus infection. DNA for the CDR3: TGCGCCAGCAGTACCGACAAGGGGCTGAGCCAGTACTTC. Residues: CASSTDKGLSQYF.